A single sample gave rise to the 3 T cell receptor beta chains below, sequenced in a study of cytomegalovirus exposure and HLA in healthy donors. The primer mix had 60 Vbeta and 13 Jbeta primers. Here immunoSEQ multiplex PCR was the method, and the copy in TCRdb shows in-frame clones only, minus some. The sample contains around 120,000 clones, about 66% of which appear only once. The sequenced sample consisted of PBMCs. Receptors originate from a man aged 25 to 40 in good health and CMV-seropositive.

This clone came up a few times. DNA of the CDR3: TGTGCCAGCTCACGACAGGGTGTAGGCACTGAAGCTTTCTTT. Its protein product is CASSRQGVGTEAFF. This rearrangement joins TRBV18 to TRBJ1-1; TRBD1 matches at 7 bases. The CDR3 is 14 amino acids. Germline assignment: CDR1 KGHSH and CDR2 LQKENI. The ends lost 4 bases at V and 4 bases at J; junction bases unmatched: 6.

The chain carries TRBV27 and TRBJ2-2; possibly TRBD1 for D (5 bases). Germline-derived CDR1 and CDR2 are MNHEY and SMNVEV (reference sequence). The CDR3 has 15 residues. Between the trimmed V and J ends, which lost 7 bases and 4 bases, there was a span of 16 bases. CDR3 residues: CASTPTRVVTGELFF. In DNA form, the CDR3 reads TGTGCCAGCACCCCCACCAGGGTAGTCACCGGGGAGCTGTTTTTT.

The chain links TRBV27 to TRBJ1-5, with D unclear. Between the trimmed V and J ends, which lost 6 bases and 4 bases, there was a span of 22 bases. Germline V gene data show CDR1 as MNHEY and CDR2 as SMNVEV (reference sequence). The CDR3 has 17 residues. In DNA form, the CDR3 reads TGTGCCAGCAGACCCACCACCGGGTATTCTCCAAATCAGCCCCAGCATTTT. Amino acid sequence: CASRPTTGYSPNQPQHF.